The T cell receptor beta chain under discussion was sequenced for a study of blood T cell repertoires in COVID-19. Study context: Sites across the United States, Italy and Spain contributed samples from acute and convalescent COVID-19. T cells, B-cell-depleted T cells, or PBMCs supplied cDNA or gDNA.

This clone has a handful of counts. With 1 base removed from V and 2 bases from J, the gap between germline ends came to 11 bases. The CDR3 is 16 amino acids. Per germline, CDR1 KGHSH and CDR2 LQKENI. In the authors' methods: It was from reference gene primer amplification that nucleated cell counts were estimated. Sequencing was performed with immunoSEQ multiplex PCR; in TCRdb, only in-frame clones are kept and a portion is missing. D and trimming come from the DNA, and the V and J calls and clone size come from that table. The repertoire holds about 270,000 clones, more than 75% seen once, with around 1.5% in the top ten.

This clonotype was obtained from a woman in her sixties who had recovered from COVID-19. The specimen was peripheral blood. This chain joins TRBV18 and TRBJ2-2; D perhaps matches TRBD1 (6 bases). In nucleotides, the CDR3 is TGTGCCAGCTCACCACGAACAGGGAGAAACACCGGGGAGCTGTTTTTT. It is translated as CASSPRTGRNTGELFF. Supplemented by reference TRBV18 and TRBJ2-2, the full variable domain reads NAGVMQNPRHLVRRRGQEARLRCSPMKGHSHVYWYRQLPEEGLKFMVYLQKENIIDESGMPKERFSAEFPKEGPSILRIQQVVRGDSAAYFCASSPRTGRNTGELFFGEGSRLTVL.